Below, 22 T cell receptor beta chains from the same sample are listed, as sequenced in a study of post-analysis software for immune sequencing data. Broader study findings: The five TRBV segments detected at higher frequency in patients than in controls included TRBV5-6, TRBV5-1 and TRBV20-1.

Their antigen targets remain unknown. cDNA libraries for TCR beta contained unique molecular identifiers. Via MiXCR, TCRdb re-called the PCR reads, giving one row per CDR3 protein. Here the sample spans about 210,000 distinct CDR3 sequences, approximately 29% being singletons. Specimen: blood. Receptors were obtained from a girl under 18 with multiple sclerosis.

This clonotype was recorded many times. The rearrangement links TRBV5-1 to TRBJ2-5; D perhaps matches TRBD1 (6 bases). This CDR3 is 15 amino acids long. Germline-derived CDR1 and CDR2 are SGHRS and YFSETQ. V gave up 2 bases and J gave up 5 bases, with 16 bases separating them. The CDR3 nucleotides are TGCGCCAGCAGCTTAGAAAGGGGGTACGGGGAGACCCAGTACTTC. This sequence encodes CASSLERGYGETQYF.

This clonotype was counted at least ten times. The chain has TRBV20-1 and TRBJ1-1; 7 bases map to TRBD1. The CDR3 consists of 13 residues. Germline assignment: CDR1 DFQATT and CDR2 SNEGSKA (reference sequence). Germline trimming cut 6 bases from V and 1 base from J; bases unmatched to any gene: 5. The CDR3 DNA reads as TGCAGTGCCAGCAGGGGGTCGAACACTGAAGCTTTCTTT. As protein: CSASRGSNTEAFF.

Note on this clonotype: Compared with germline, one end of the junction differs, possibly owing to a read error. This rearrangement joins TRBV7-2 to TRBJ2-7; 7 bases map to TRBD2. The CDR3 is 15 amino acids. Looked up from germline, CDR1 is SGHTA and CDR2 is FQGNSA. CDR3 residues: CACSLEGGGSNEQYF. Here the CDR3 DNA reads TGTGCCTGCAGCTTAGAGGGAGGCGGGAGCAACGAGCAGTACTTC.

The V and J genes are TRBV5-4 and TRBJ1-1; D unresolved. V was shortened by 0 bases and J by 1 base, with 10 bases between the two germline ends. The CDR3 extends over 15 amino acids. CDR1 and CDR2 from the germline V gene are SGHNT and YYREEE (reference sequence). CDR3 bases: TGTGCCAGCAGCTTGGGAAGGCGCGAGAACACTGAAGCTTTCTTT. Translating gives CASSLGRRENTEAFF.

Concerning this clonotype: It may be a read error: a sequence one base away is much more abundant. The V gene is TRBV5-1, the J gene TRBJ2-1; TRBD2 matches 10 bases. This CDR3 contains 15 residues. Per germline, CDR1 SGHRS and CDR2 YFSETQ. The J segment lost 7 bases and the V segment lost 4 bases, leaving 8 bases of the junction unmatched. CDR3 nucleotide sequence: TGCGCCAGCAGCCCGTTAGCGGGGGGAGGAAATGAGCAGTTCTTC. This encodes CASSPLAGGGNEQFF.

The chain recombines TRBV12-3 or TRBV12-4 with TRBJ1-1; D is unclear. V lost 4 bases and J 7 bases, leaving 13 bases between the germline ends. The CDR3 runs to 13 residues. This CDR3 is CASSWVRAGEAFF. The DNA for the CDR3 is TGTGCCAGCAGTTGGGTTCGGGCGGGTGAAGCTTTCTTT.

To note about this clonotype: At one boundary the junction diverges from the germline segment, which might be a read error. The CDR3 protein is CASGQTPAGGNTDTQYF. CDR3 sequence (DNA): TGCGCCAGCGGCCAGACCCCAGCGGGGGGAAACACAGATACGCAGTATTTT. This chain uses TRBV4-1 with TRBJ2-3; TRBD2 matches at 9 bases. Germline V gives CDR1 MGHRA, CDR2 YSYEKL. The CDR3 has 17 residues.

The chain carries TRBV12-3 or TRBV12-4 and TRBJ1-4; D gene ambiguous. The CDR3 contains 15 residues. The germline V and J ends were trimmed by 3 bases and 0 bases, with 8 bases remaining between them. CDR3 coding DNA: TGTGCCAGCAGTTTTCACGATGCAACTAATGAAAAACTGTTTTTT. It codes for CASSFHDATNEKLFF.

This clonotype has just a few counts. V is TRBV5-1 and J is TRBJ2-3; D is undetermined. Per the germline V gene, CDR1 is SGHRS and CDR2 is YFSETQ. The V gene lost 4 bases and the J gene lost 1 base, with 13 bases spanning the gap. The CDR3 loop spans 15 amino acids. The CDR3 spells CASSKDGSRTDTQYF. The CDR3 DNA sequence: TGCGCCAGCAGCAAAGACGGATCCCGCACAGATACGCAGTATTTT.

The chain carries TRBV9 and TRBJ2-1; 10 positions match TRBD2. The V gene end was trimmed by 3 bases and the J gene end by 4 bases; junction bases not matched to a gene: 10. CDR3 length: 17 amino acids. The germline V gene has CDR1 SGDLS and CDR2 YYNGEE. The CDR3 region is CASSAAPSGGEYNEQFF. In DNA form, the CDR3 reads TGTGCCAGCAGCGCCGCCCCTAGCGGGGGAGAATACAATGAGCAGTTCTTC.

This clonotype came up a few times. This rearrangement joins TRBV29-1 to TRBJ2-3; 9 nucleotides agree with TRBD2. The germline V gene has CDR1 SQVTM and CDR2 ANQGSEA. CDR3 length: 13 amino acids. V lost 5 bases and J lost 8; bases outside the gene matches: 8. CDR3 in DNA: TGCAGCGTTCAGCGGGGGGCGCCAGTTACGCAGTATTTT. Translated, it gives CSVQRGAPVTQYF.

Comment on this clonotype: With a much larger clone just one base away, this may be a read error. This chain uses TRBV20-1 with TRBJ2-5; possible D gene TRBD1, 6 bases. The J call is doubtful: the DNA matches TRBJ2-1 better. Germline V gene lookup returns CDR1 DFQATT and CDR2 SNEGSKA (reference sequence). The CDR3 runs to 12 residues. The CDR3 nucleotides are TGCAGTGCTAGAGAGGGACAAGAGACCCAGTTCTTC. It translates to CSAREGQETQFF.

V usage is TRBV18 and J usage is TRBJ2-3; no firm D call. Between the trimmed V and J ends, which lost 2 bases and 4 bases, there was a span of 13 bases. The CDR3 length is 15 residues. Germline V CDR1 and CDR2: KGHSH, LQKENI. CDR3 sequence reads: CASSPMALGADTQYF. In DNA, the CDR3 is TGTGCCAGCTCACCAATGGCCCTAGGTGCAGATACGCAGTATTTT.

This clonotype was picked up many times. The chain employs TRBV2 and TRBJ2-3; a weak D match, TRBD2 (6 bases). The CDR3 is 16 residues long. Trimming took 2 bases from V and 1 from J, leaving 13 bases between them. CDR1 is SNHLY and CDR2 is FYNNEI in the germline V gene. CDR3 DNA sequence: TGTGCCAGCAGTGAATGGTTCCCGGGGGGCACAGATACGCAGTATTTT. Its translation: CASSEWFPGGTDTQYF.

In the case of this clonotype: A much more abundant neighbour one base away suggests this may be a read error. The chain combines TRBV20-1 with TRBJ2-1; D tentatively reads TRBD1 or TRBD2 (5 bases each). CDR3 length: 11 residues. Germline V gene data show CDR1 as DFQATT and CDR2 as SNEGSKA (reference sequence). CDR3 nucleotide sequence: TGCAGGGCTAGGGACGGCAATGAGCAGTTCTTC. Translation gives CRARDGNEQFF.

The V gene is TRBV10-3, the J gene TRBJ1-1; D uncertain. The germline V gene encodes CDR1 ENHRY and CDR2 SYGVKD. This CDR3 has 13 amino acids. V lost 7 bases, J lost 1 base, and 10 bases lay in between. CDR3 in amino acids: CAITGRENTEAFF. In DNA, the CDR3 is TGTGCCATCACCGGAAGGGAGAACACTGAAGCTTTCTTT.

This clonotype was seen repeatedly, ten times or more. The chain recombines TRBV11-2 with TRBJ2-7; the D call may be TRBD1 or TRBD2 (6 bases each). This CDR3 contains 15 residues. Germline CDR1 SGHAT, CDR2 FQNNGV. V lost 4 bases and J 0 bases, leaving 13 bases between the germline ends. DNA of the CDR3: TGTGCCAGCAGCTCGGCAAAGGGGGGCTCCTACGAGCAGTACTTC. This sequence encodes CASSSAKGGSYEQYF.

This clonotype was seen ten or more times. V is TRBV20-1 and J is TRBJ2-3, with 9 bases aligning to TRBD2. Germline-derived CDR1 and CDR2 are DFQATT and SNEGSKA (reference sequence). V lost 6 bases, J lost 7 bases, and 14 bases stayed unmatched. This CDR3 is 15 amino acids long. CDR3 loop: CSAPAAGGPLNTQYF. CDR3 sequence (DNA): TGCAGTGCCCCCGCGGCGGGGGGGCCATTAAATACGCAGTATTTT.

The gene calls are TRBV28 and TRBJ2-5; 7 nucleotides align to TRBD1. The CDR3 is 15 residues long. The germline gives CDR1 MDHEN, CDR2 SYDVKM. V trimming: 6 bases; J trimming: 3 bases; junction bases outside the gene matches: 10. CDR3 DNA: TGTGCCAGCAGCCCAAGACAGGGTTTAGAAGAGACCCAGTACTTC. Its protein is CASSPRQGLEETQYF. The complete variable domain, with remaining parts taken from reference TRBV28 and TRBJ2-5, reads DVKVTQSSRYLVKRTGEKVFLECVQDMDHENMFWYRQDPGLGLRLIYFSYDVKMKEKGDIPEGYSVSREKKERFSLILESASTNQTSMYLCASSPRQGLEETQYFGPGTRLLVL.

This clonotype was detected many times. The V and J genes are TRBV6-5 and TRBJ1-5, with a tentative D call TRBD1 (5 bases). The length of the CDR3 is 14 residues. Germline CDR1 reads MNHEY; CDR2 reads SVGAGI. Between the trimmed V and J ends, which lost 2 bases and 1 base, there was a span of 6 bases. CDR3 DNA sequence: TGTGCCAGCAGTTACGGGGGAAGCAATCAGCCCCAGCATTTT. Its protein is CASSYGGSNQPQHF.

On this clonotype: A much larger clone is a single base away; this may be a read error. The chain employs TRBV29-1 and TRBJ2-5, with 7 nucleotides matching TRBD2. CDR1 is SQVTM and CDR2 is ANQGSEA in the germline V gene. The CDR3 loop spans 11 amino acids. The CDR3 region has the DNA TGCGGCGTTGGACTAGGAGAGACCCAGTACTTC. It yields the protein CGVGLGETQYF.

The V and J genes are TRBV20-1 and TRBJ2-1; TRBD2 matches at 8 bases. From germline, CDR1 is DFQATT and CDR2 SNEGSKA (reference sequence). V dropped 2 bases and J dropped 9; count of bases not matched to a gene: 12. CDR3 length: 15 residues. The CDR3 region has the DNA TGCAGTGCTAGATTTTCGACTAGCGACTTTATTGAGCAGTTCTTC. This encodes CSARFSTSDFIEQFF.